These T cell receptor beta chains were read from a single sample in a study of T cell clonotyping in hematopoietic cell transplantation. Assay: immunoSEQ multiplex PCR; the TCRdb copy retains only in-frame clones and omits some. Here the sample spans some 9,600 clones, roughly 84% being singletons. The sample consisted of peripheral blood mononuclear cells, taken before stem cell transplant. The receptor source for this set is a woman between 50 and 59 years old with chronic myeloid leukemia. Some clones in this sample may be carry-over from other donors' samples. Both conserved end residues are part of each CDR3. D genes are given only for firm matches. Some rows mark clone size as missing; the rest say once, few, many or name a class of expanded clone.

j_gene: TRBJ2-7
d_gene: TRBD2
abundance: -
v_gene: TRBV4-3
CDR3aa: CASSQLYSGRGDYEQYF
CDR3nt: TGCGCCAGCAGCCAACTTTATAGCGGGAGGGGCGACTACGAGCAGTACTTC

j_gene: TRBJ2-2
d_gene: -
abundance: -
v_gene: TRBV28
CDR3aa: CASSSRHTGELFF
CDR3nt: TGTGCCAGCAGTTCCCGCCACACCGGGGAGCTGTTTTTT

j_gene: TRBJ2-7
d_gene: TRBD1
abundance: -
v_gene: TRBV28
CDR3aa: CASSRSLSGQGSYEQYF
CDR3nt: TGTGCCAGCAGCAGGAGCCTCTCGGGACAGGGGTCCTACGAGCAGTACTTC

j_gene: TRBJ2-1
d_gene: TRBD1
abundance: -
v_gene: TRBV5-4
CDR3aa: CASSYPGQNINEQFF
CDR3nt: TGTGCCAGCAGCTATCCGGGACAGAACATCAATGAGCAGTTCTTC

j_gene: TRBJ2-6
d_gene: -
abundance: -
v_gene: TRBV5-1
CDR3aa: CASSLGGSAGANVLTF
CDR3nt: TGCGCCAGCAGCTTGGGCGGGTCTGCTGGGGCCAACGTCCTGACTTTC

j_gene: TRBJ2-3
d_gene: -
abundance: -
v_gene: TRBV5-1
CDR3aa: CASSAREMGSTDTQYF
CDR3nt: TGCGCCAGCAGCGCTCGGGAGATGGGGAGCACAGATACGCAGTATTTT

j_gene: TRBJ2-7
d_gene: -
abundance: few
v_gene: TRBV5-1
CDR3aa: CASSLRANEQYF
CDR3nt: TGCGCCAGCAGCTTGCGCGCTAACGAGCAGTACTTC

j_gene: TRBJ2-6
d_gene: -
abundance: -
v_gene: TRBV28
CDR3aa: CASGVGANVLTF
CDR3nt: TGTGCCAGCGGGGTTGGGGCCAACGTCCTGACTTTC

j_gene: TRBJ1-1
d_gene: -
abundance: -
v_gene: TRBV28
CDR3aa: CASTGRPGGSTEAFF
CDR3nt: TGTGCCAGCACCGGTCGTCCTGGTGGGTCGACTGAAGCTTTCTTT

j_gene: TRBJ1-1
d_gene: -
abundance: -
v_gene: TRBV18
CDR3aa: CASSPTVYTEAFF
CDR3nt: TGTGCCAGCTCACCTACTGTCTACACTGAAGCTTTCTTT

j_gene: TRBJ1-1
d_gene: TRBD1
abundance: few
v_gene: TRBV5-4
CDR3aa: CASSWSGGVTEAFF
CDR3nt: TGTGCCAGCAGCTGGTCAGGGGGCGTCACTGAAGCTTTCTTT

j_gene: TRBJ2-3
d_gene: -
abundance: -
v_gene: TRBV10-3
CDR3aa: CAISGGLTDTQYF
CDR3nt: TGTGCCATCAGTGGGGGCCTCACAGATACGCAGTATTTT

j_gene: TRBJ2-1
d_gene: -
abundance: -
v_gene: TRBV30
CDR3aa: CAWSGKRRSEQFF
CDR3nt: TGTGCCTGGAGTGGGAAAAGACGGAGTGAGCAGTTCTTC

j_gene: TRBJ2-7
d_gene: -
abundance: -
v_gene: TRBV11-3
CDR3aa: CASSYGPSYEQYF
CDR3nt: TGTGCCAGCAGCTACGGACCGTCCTACGAGCAGTACTTC

j_gene: TRBJ2-2
d_gene: TRBD1
abundance: -
v_gene: TRBV19
CDR3aa: CASGQGKTGELFF
CDR3nt: TGTGCCTCGGGACAGGGGAAAACCGGGGAGCTGTTTTTT

j_gene: TRBJ2-1
d_gene: -
abundance: -
v_gene: TRBV28
CDR3aa: CASSLYGRINEQFF
CDR3nt: TGTGCCAGCAGCCTGTACGGCCGGATCAATGAGCAGTTCTTC

j_gene: TRBJ2-3
d_gene: -
abundance: -
v_gene: TRBV5-4
CDR3aa: CASSFRRAKDTQYF
CDR3nt: TGTGCCAGCAGCTTCCGACGGGCCAAAGATACGCAGTATTTT

j_gene: TRBJ2-7
d_gene: -
abundance: -
v_gene: TRBV19
CDR3aa: CASSITPHGLEPPYEQYF
CDR3nt: TGTGCCAGTAGTATTACACCTCATGGTTTGGAGCCTCCCTACGAGCAGTACTTC

j_gene: TRBJ1-4
d_gene: TRBD1
abundance: few
v_gene: TRBV5-1
CDR3aa: CASSLLGQGGEKLFF
CDR3nt: TGCGCCAGCAGCTTGCTGGGACAGGGGGGTGAAAAACTGTTTTTT

j_gene: TRBJ2-7
d_gene: -
abundance: -
v_gene: TRBV10-1
CDR3aa: CASSRQRHHEQYF
CDR3nt: TGCGCCAGCAGCAGACAAAGACACCACGAGCAGTACTTC

j_gene: TRBJ1-3
d_gene: TRBD1
abundance: once
v_gene: TRBV7-8
CDR3aa: CASSLGTGFGGNTIYF
CDR3nt: TGTGCCAGCAGCTTAGGGACAGGGTTCGGTGGAAACACCATATATTTT

j_gene: TRBJ2-3
d_gene: -
abundance: -
v_gene: TRBV5-1
CDR3aa: CASSLDSGGTDTQYF
CDR3nt: TGCGCCAGCAGCTTGGACTCAGGGGGCACAGATACGCAGTATTTT

j_gene: TRBJ2-7
d_gene: TRBD2
abundance: once
v_gene: TRBV7-2
CDR3aa: CASSLELAGGYEQYF
CDR3nt: TGTGCCAGCAGCTTAGAGCTAGCGGGAGGCTACGAGCAGTACTTC

j_gene: TRBJ1-2
d_gene: TRBD1
abundance: once
v_gene: TRBV5-1
CDR3aa: CASSATGTNYGYTF
CDR3nt: TGCGCCAGCAGCGCGACAGGGACTAACTATGGCTACACCTTC

j_gene: TRBJ2-7
d_gene: -
abundance: -
v_gene: TRBV7-2
CDR3aa: CASSSSSYEQYF
CDR3nt: TGTGCCAGCAGCTCCAGCTCCTACGAGCAGTACTTC

j_gene: TRBJ2-1
d_gene: -
abundance: -
v_gene: TRBV2
CDR3aa: CASFRSSYNEQFF
CDR3nt: TGTGCCAGCTTTAGGAGCTCCTACAATGAGCAGTTCTTC

j_gene: TRBJ2-1
d_gene: TRBD2
abundance: -
v_gene: TRBV11-2
CDR3aa: CASSLERTSGINEQFF
CDR3nt: TGTGCCAGCAGCTTGGAAAGGACTAGCGGGATCAATGAGCAGTTCTTC

j_gene: TRBJ1-1
d_gene: TRBD1
abundance: -
v_gene: TRBV4-2
CDR3aa: CASSQDKTGDTEAFF
CDR3nt: TGTGCCAGCAGCCAAGACAAGACAGGGGACACTGAAGCTTTCTTT

j_gene: TRBJ1-5
d_gene: -
abundance: -
v_gene: TRBV4-1
CDR3aa: CASSQEEVWQPQHF
CDR3nt: TGCGCCAGCAGCCAAGAGGAGGTTTGGCAGCCCCAGCATTTT

j_gene: TRBJ2-5
d_gene: -
abundance: -
v_gene: TRBV7-2
CDR3aa: CASSFGDGETQYF
CDR3nt: TGTGCCAGCAGCTTCGGGGACGGAGAGACCCAGTACTTC

j_gene: TRBJ1-2
d_gene: -
abundance: -
v_gene: TRBV5-1
CDR3aa: CASSETPKHGYTF
CDR3nt: TGCGCCAGCAGCGAGACCCCAAAACATGGCTACACCTTC

j_gene: TRBJ2-7
d_gene: -
abundance: -
v_gene: TRBV6-1
CDR3aa: CASRQGPNRSYEQYF
CDR3nt: TGTGCCAGCAGGCAAGGGCCCAATCGGTCCTACGAGCAGTACTTC

j_gene: TRBJ2-7
d_gene: -
abundance: -
v_gene: TRBV19
CDR3aa: CASSTQLSSYEQYF
CDR3nt: TGTGCCAGTAGTACCCAACTGAGCTCCTACGAGCAGTACTTC

j_gene: TRBJ1-5
d_gene: TRBD1
abundance: -
v_gene: TRBV27
CDR3aa: CASRQGFDQPQHF
CDR3nt: TGTGCCAGCAGACAGGGGTTTGATCAGCCCCAGCATTTT

j_gene: TRBJ2-7
d_gene: -
abundance: -
v_gene: TRBV25-1
CDR3aa: CASSFWGSYEQYF
CDR3nt: TGTGCCAGCAGTTTTTGGGGATCCTACGAGCAGTACTTC

j_gene: TRBJ2-2
d_gene: TRBD1
abundance: medium-sized
v_gene: TRBV4-3
CDR3aa: CASSQELGTGSTGELFF
CDR3nt: TGCGCCAGCAGCCAAGAACTCGGGACAGGGAGCACCGGGGAGCTGTTTTTT

j_gene: TRBJ2-1
d_gene: -
abundance: -
v_gene: TRBV20-1
CDR3aa: CSANLYNEQFF
CDR3nt: TGCAGTGCTAACCTATACAATGAGCAGTTCTTC

j_gene: TRBJ2-3
d_gene: -
abundance: -
v_gene: TRBV28
CDR3aa: CATVGGGLTDTQYF
CDR3nt: TGTGCCACGGTAGGAGGGGGATTGACAGATACGCAGTATTTT

j_gene: TRBJ2-1
d_gene: -
abundance: medium-sized
v_gene: TRBV2
CDR3aa: CASTALEQFF
CDR3nt: TGTGCCAGCACCGCTCTTGAGCAGTTCTTC

j_gene: TRBJ2-7
d_gene: TRBD1
abundance: -
v_gene: TRBV7-8
CDR3aa: CASSVGTGTFYEQYF
CDR3nt: TGTGCCAGCAGCGTAGGGACAGGTACCTTCTACGAGCAGTACTTC

j_gene: TRBJ1-5
d_gene: TRBD1
abundance: -
v_gene: TRBV30
CDR3aa: CAWSRTGGQPQHF
CDR3nt: TGTGCCTGGAGCAGGACAGGGGGTCAGCCCCAGCATTTT